Given below is one TCR beta chain in context. What it binds is unknown. One base away lies a much larger clone, so this may be a sequencing read error. This CDR3 is built from 16 residues. Trimming cost V 2 bases and J 2 bases; bases outside gene matches: 4. These data belong to a study of tumor and adjacent non-tumor tissue in lung cancer. Study in general: The cohort had about a dozen adenocarcinoma, a couple of squamous cell and 1 small cell patients. Samples averaged roughly 4.2 million productive TCRbeta reads each.

RNA was extracted from bulk tissue without any cell sorting. A modified ARM-PCR protocol with three rounds of nested PCR amplified TCRbeta. Using its own MiXCR run on the multiplex PCR reads, TCRdb lists one record per CDR3 protein. The table has around 200,000 distinct CDR3 sequences, around 71% seen once. Study results and limitations: Tumor TCR diversity, when higher, was linked to shorter survival. In normal lung, the top 100 clones were significantly more dominant than in tumor.

The sample consisted of lung tumor tissue. The receptor was derived from a man aged 60 to 69 with non-small cell lung cancer. V gene TRBV12-3 or TRBV12-4 combines with J gene TRBJ2-1, with TRBD1 matching over 9 bases. The CDR3 loop is CASSLTGTGTYNEQFF. The CDR3 coding sequence is TGTGCCAGCAGTTTAACCGGGACAGGGACCTACAATGAGCAGTTCTTC.